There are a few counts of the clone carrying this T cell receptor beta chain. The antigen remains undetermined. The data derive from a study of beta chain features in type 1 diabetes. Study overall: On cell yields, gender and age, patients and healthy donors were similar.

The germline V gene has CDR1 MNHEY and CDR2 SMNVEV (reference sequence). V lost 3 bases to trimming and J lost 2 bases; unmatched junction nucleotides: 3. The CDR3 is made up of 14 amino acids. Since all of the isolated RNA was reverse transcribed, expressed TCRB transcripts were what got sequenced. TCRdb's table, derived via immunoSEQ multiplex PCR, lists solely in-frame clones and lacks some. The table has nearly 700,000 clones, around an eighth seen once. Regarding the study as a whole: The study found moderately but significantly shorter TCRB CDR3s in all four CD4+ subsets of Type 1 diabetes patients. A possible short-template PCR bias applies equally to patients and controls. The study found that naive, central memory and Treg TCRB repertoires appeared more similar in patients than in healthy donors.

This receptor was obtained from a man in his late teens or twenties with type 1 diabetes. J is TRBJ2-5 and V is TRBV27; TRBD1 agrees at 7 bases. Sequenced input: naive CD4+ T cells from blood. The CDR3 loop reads CASSFIRGQETQYF. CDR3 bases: TGTGCCAGCAGTTTCATCAGGGGGCAAGAGACCCAGTACTTC.